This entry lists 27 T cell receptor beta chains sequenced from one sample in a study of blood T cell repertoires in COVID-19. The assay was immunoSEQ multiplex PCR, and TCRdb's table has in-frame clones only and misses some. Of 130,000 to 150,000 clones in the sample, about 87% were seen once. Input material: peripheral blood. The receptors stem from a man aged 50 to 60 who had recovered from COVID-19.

The CDR3 spells CASSNRDRGTEAFF. The CDR3 nucleotides read TGTGCCAGCAGTAACCGGGACAGGGGCACTGAAGCTTTCTTT. The rearrangement uses TRBV27 and TRBJ1-1, with TRBD1 identical over 10 bases. Germline V gene data show CDR1 as MNHEY and CDR2 as SMNVEV (reference sequence). The CDR3 runs 14 residues. Losses at the gene ends were 5 bases for V and 4 bases for J; bases not matched to a gene: 4.

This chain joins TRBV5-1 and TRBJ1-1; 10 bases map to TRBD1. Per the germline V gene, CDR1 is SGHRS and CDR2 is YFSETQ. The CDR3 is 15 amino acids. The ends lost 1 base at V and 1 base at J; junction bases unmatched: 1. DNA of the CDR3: TGCGCCAGCAGCTTGAGGACAGGGGGGAACACTGAAGCTTTCTTT. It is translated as CASSLRTGGNTEAFF.

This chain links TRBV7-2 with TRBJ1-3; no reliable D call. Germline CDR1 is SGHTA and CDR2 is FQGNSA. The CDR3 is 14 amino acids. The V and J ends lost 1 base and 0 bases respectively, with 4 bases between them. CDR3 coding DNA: TGTGCCAGCAGCTTAGACACCTCTGGAAACACCATATATTTT. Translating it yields CASSLDTSGNTIYF. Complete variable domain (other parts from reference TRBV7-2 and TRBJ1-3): GAGVSQSPSNKVTEKGKDVELRCDPISGHTALYWYRQSLGQGLEFLIYFQGNSAPDKSGLPSDRFSAERTGGSVSTLTIQRTQQEDSAVYLCASSLDTSGNTIYFGEGSWLTVV.

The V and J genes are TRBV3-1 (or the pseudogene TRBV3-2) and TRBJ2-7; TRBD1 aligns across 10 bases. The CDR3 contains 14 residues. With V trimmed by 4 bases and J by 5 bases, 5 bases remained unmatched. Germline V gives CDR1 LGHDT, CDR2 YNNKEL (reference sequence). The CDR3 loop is CASSLGQGRNEQYF. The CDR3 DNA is TGTGCCAGCAGCCTGGGACAGGGGAGAAACGAGCAGTACTTC.

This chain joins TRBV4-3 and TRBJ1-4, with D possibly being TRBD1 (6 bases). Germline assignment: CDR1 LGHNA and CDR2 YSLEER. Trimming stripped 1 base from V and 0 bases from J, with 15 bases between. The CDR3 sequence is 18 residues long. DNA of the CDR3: TGCGCCAGCAGCCAAGGGATTATAAGACAGGCAACTAATGAAAAACTGTTTTTT. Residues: CASSQGIIRQATNEKLFF.

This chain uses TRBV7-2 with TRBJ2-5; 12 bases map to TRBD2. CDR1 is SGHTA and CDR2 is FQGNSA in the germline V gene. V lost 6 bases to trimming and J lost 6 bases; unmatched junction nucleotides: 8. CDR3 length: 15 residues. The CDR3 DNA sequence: TGTGCCAGCAGGGGGAGACTAGCGGGGGAAAAGACCCAGTACTTC. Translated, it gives CASRGRLAGEKTQYF.

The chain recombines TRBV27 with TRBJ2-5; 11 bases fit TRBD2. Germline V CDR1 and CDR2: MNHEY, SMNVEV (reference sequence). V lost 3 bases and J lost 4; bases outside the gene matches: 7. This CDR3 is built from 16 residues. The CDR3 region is CASSFGLAGGLETQYF. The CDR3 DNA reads TGTGCCAGCAGTTTCGGGTTAGCGGGGGGGCTAGAGACCCAGTACTTC.

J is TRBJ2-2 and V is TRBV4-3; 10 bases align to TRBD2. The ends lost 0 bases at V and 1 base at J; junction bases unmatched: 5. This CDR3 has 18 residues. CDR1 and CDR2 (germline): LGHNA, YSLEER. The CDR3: CASSQDRSSGGNTGELFF. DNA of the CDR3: TGCGCCAGCAGCCAAGATCGGTCTAGCGGGGGGAACACCGGGGAGCTGTTTTTT.

The CDR3 sequence: CASRYRGRRGTEAFF. CDR3 DNA sequence: TGTGCCAGTAGATACAGGGGGCGCCGGGGCACTGAAGCTTTCTTT. V usage is TRBV19 and J usage is TRBJ1-1; 9 nucleotides align to TRBD1. Germline V CDR1 and CDR2: LNHDA, SQIVND (reference sequence). With V trimmed by 6 bases and J by 4 bases, 9 bases remained unmatched. The CDR3 length is 15 residues.

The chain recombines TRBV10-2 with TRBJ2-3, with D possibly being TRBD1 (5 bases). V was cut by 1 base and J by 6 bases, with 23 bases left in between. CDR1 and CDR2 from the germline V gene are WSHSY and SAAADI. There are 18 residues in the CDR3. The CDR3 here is CASSEWTALRQSRDTQYF. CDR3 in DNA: TGCGCCAGCAGTGAGTGGACCGCCCTAAGACAGTCAAGGGATACGCAGTATTTT.

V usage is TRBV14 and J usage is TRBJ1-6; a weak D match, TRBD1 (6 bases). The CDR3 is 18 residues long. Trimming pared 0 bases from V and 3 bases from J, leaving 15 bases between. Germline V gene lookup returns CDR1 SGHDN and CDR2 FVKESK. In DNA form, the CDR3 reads TGTGCCAGCAGCCAAGACCCCCCTTCGACAGGCTATAATTCACCCCTCCACTTT. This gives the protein CASSQDPPSTGYNSPLHF.

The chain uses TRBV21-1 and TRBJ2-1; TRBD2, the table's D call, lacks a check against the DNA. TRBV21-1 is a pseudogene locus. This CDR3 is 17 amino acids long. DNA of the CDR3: TGTGCCAGCAGCAAAGAATCCGGGGAAAGCTCCTACAATGAGCAGTTCTTC. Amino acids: CASSKESGESSYNEQFF.

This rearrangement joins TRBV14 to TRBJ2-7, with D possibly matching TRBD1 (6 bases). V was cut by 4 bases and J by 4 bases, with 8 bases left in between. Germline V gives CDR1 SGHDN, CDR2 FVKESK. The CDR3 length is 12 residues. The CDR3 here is CASSPTGYEQYF. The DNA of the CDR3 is TGTGCCAGCAGCCCAACAGGGTACGAGCAGTACTTC. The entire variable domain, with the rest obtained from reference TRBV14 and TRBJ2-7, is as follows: EAGVTQFPSHSVIEKGQTVTLRCDPISGHDNLYWYRRVMGKEIKFLLHFVKESKQDESGMPNNRFLAERTGGTYSTLKVQPAELEDSGVYFCASSPTGYEQYFGPGTRLTVT.

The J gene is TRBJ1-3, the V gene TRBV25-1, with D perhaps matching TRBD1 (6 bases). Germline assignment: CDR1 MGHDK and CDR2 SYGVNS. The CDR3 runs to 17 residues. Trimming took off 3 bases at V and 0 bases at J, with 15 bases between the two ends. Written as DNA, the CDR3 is TGTGCCAGCAGTGATCTGGGGACACCAGGCTCTGGAAACACCATATATTTT. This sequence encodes CASSDLGTPGSGNTIYF.

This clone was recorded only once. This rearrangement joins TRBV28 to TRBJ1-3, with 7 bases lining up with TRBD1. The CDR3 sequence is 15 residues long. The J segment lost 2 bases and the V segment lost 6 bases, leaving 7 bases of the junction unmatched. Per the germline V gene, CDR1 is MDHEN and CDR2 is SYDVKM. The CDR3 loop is CASSNPQGAGNTIYF. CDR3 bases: TGTGCCAGCAGCAACCCGCAGGGGGCTGGAAACACCATATATTTT. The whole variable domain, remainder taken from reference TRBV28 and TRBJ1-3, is DVKVTQSSRYLVKRTGEKVFLECVQDMDHENMFWYRQDPGLGLRLIYFSYDVKMKEKGDIPEGYSVSREKKERFSLILESASTNQTSMYLCASSNPQGAGNTIYFGEGSWLTVV.

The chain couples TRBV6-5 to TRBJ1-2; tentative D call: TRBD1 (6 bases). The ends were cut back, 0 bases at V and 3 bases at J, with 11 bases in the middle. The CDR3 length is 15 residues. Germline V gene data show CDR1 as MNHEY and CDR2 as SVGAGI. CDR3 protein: CASSYSGRGDYGYTF. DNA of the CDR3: TGTGCCAGCAGTTACTCGGGGAGGGGGGACTATGGCTACACCTTC.

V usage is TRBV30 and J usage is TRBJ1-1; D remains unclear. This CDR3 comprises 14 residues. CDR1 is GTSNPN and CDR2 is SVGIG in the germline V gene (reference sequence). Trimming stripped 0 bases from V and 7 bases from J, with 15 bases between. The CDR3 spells CAWSVQGGYGEAFF. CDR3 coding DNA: TGTGCCTGGAGTGTACAAGGAGGGTATGGTGAAGCTTTCTTT.

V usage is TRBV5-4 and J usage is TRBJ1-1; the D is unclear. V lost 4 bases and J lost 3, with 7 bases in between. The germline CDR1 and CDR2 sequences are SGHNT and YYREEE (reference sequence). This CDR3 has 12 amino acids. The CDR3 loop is CASSLRDTEAFF. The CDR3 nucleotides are TGTGCCAGCAGCCTCCGGGACACTGAAGCTTTCTTT. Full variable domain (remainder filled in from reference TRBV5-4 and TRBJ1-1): ETGVTQSPTHLIKTRGQQVTLRCSSQSGHNTVSWYQQALGQGPQFIFQYYREEENGRGNFPPRFSGLQFPNYSSELNVNALELDDSALYLCASSLRDTEAFFGQGTRLTVV.

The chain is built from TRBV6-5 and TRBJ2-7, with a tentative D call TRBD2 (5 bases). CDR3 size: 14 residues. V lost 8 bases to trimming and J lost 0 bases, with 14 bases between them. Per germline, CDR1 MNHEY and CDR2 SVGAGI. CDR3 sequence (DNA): TGTGCCAGCCTTCTAACGGGGAGCTCCTACGAGCAGTACTTC. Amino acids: CASLLTGSSYEQYF.

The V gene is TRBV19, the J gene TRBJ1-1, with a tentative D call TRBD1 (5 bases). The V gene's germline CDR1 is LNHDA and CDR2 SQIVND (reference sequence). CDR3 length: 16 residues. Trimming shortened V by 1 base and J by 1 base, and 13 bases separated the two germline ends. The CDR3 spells CASSIGGGRTNTEAFF. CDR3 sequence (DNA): TGTGCCAGTAGTATAGGGGGGGGACGGACGAACACTGAAGCTTTCTTT.

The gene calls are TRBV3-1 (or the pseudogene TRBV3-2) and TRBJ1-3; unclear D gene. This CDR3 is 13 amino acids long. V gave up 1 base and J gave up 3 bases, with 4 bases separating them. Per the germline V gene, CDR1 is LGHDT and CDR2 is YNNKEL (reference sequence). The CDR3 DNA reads TGTGCCAGCAGCCAAGCTAGTGGAAACACCATATATTTT. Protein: CASSQASGNTIYF.

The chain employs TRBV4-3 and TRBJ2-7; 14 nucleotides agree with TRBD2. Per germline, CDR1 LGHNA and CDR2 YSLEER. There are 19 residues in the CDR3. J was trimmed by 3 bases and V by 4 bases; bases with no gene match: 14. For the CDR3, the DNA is TGCGCCAGCAGCCCGAGAGGGACTAGCGGGGGTAAGGGGTTCTACGAGCAGTACTTC. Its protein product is CASSPRGTSGGKGFYEQYF.

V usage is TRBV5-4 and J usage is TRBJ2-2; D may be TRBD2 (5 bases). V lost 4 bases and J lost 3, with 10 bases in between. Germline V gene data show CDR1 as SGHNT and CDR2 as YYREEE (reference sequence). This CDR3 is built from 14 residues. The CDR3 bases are TGTGCCAGCAGCCTGCCCGGGGACACCGGGGAGCTGTTTTTT. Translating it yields CASSLPGDTGELFF.

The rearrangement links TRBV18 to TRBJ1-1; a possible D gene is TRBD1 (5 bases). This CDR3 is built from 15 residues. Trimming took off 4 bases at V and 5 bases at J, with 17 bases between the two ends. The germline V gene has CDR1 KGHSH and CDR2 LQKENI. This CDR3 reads CASSQLREIMTEAFF. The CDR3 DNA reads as TGTGCCAGCTCACAACTCAGGGAAATAATGACTGAAGCTTTCTTT.

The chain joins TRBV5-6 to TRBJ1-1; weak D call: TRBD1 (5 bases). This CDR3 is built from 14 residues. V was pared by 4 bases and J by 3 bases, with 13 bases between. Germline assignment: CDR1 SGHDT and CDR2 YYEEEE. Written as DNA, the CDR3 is TGTGCCAGCAGCAGTACCGGGACTCACACTGAAGCTTTCTTT. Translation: CASSSTGTHTEAFF.

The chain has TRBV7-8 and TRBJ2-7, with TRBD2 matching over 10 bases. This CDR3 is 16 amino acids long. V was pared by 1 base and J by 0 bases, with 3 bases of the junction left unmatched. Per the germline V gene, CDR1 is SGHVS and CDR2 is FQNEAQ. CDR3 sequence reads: CASSLGGLAASYEQYF. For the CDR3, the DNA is TGTGCCAGCAGCTTAGGTGGACTAGCGGCCTCCTACGAGCAGTACTTC.

The CDR3 DNA is TGTGCCATCAGTGAGTCGGTAAGCAGACAGGTAGGAGCTTTCTTT. This translates into CAISESVSRQVGAFF. V gene TRBV10-3 combines with J gene TRBJ1-1; TRBD1 might be the D (6 bases). This CDR3 comprises 15 residues. Trimming took off 0 bases at V and 10 bases at J, with 18 bases between the two ends. CDR1 and CDR2 (germline): ENHRY, SYGVKD.